One and the same sample provided the 27 T cell receptor beta chains below, sequenced in a study of CD8 T cells in ankylosing spondylitis (dated by TCRdb to the late 2010s). Receptors were amplified or captured by 5' RACE. This sample was sequenced with an Illumina HiSeq 2500. TCRdb reprocessed the public reads (quality trimming at Q25 with fastp, clone calling with MiXCR) and kept in-frame beta chains. Here each entry gathers all rows of one CDR3 protein and keeps the most common genes and DNA. The sample includes hundreds of thousands of distinct CDR3 sequences, with roughly 32% observed a single time. The ten biggest clones cover roughly 4% of the sample. Material for sequencing was blood, either unsorted or a sorted T cell fraction (not recorded which). The source of these receptors is a male donor with ankylosing spondylitis or in good health (not recorded which).

The CDR3 spells CASRPRTGASNTEAFF. The CDR3 DNA reads as TGTGCCAGCAGACCGAGGACAGGGGCGTCGAACACTGAAGCTTTCTTT. The rearrangement joins TRBV6-1 to TRBJ1-1, with 9 bases fitting TRBD1. Trimming removed 6 bases from V and 1 base from J; junction bases left unmatched: 9. In germline, CDR1 is MNHNS, CDR2 SASEGT. There are 16 residues in the CDR3.

This chain joins TRBV20-1 and TRBJ2-1, with TRBD2 matching 10 bases. The V and J ends lost 1 base and 1 base, in that order; junction bases with no gene match: 1. Germline CDR1 is DFQATT and CDR2 is SNEGSKA (reference sequence). The CDR3 length is 15 residues. This CDR3 reads CSARGSGGSYNEQFF. CDR3 DNA sequence: TGCAGTGCTAGAGGTAGCGGGGGGTCCTACAATGAGCAGTTCTTC.

The sample holds a few counts of this clonotype. The chain combines TRBV7-6 with TRBJ1-6; 9 bases are shared with TRBD1. Germline CDR1 is SGHVS and CDR2 is FNYEAQ. The CDR3 is 14 amino acids. The V and J ends lost 1 base and 9 bases, in that order; junction bases with no gene match: 1. CDR3 amino acids: CASSLGDRVSPLHF. DNA of the CDR3: TGTGCCAGCAGCTTAGGGGACAGGGTTTCACCCCTCCACTTT.

This chain links TRBV25-1 with TRBJ2-1; D possibly uses TRBD1 or TRBD2 (5 bases each). Trimming removed 6 bases from V and 2 bases from J, with 26 bases in between. The germline CDR1 and CDR2 sequences are MGHDK and SYGVNS. CDR3 length equals 19 residues. The CDR3 nucleotides are TGTGCCAGCAGGTACACGGTTCAATCCGGGACCGGACCCTACAATGAGCAGTTCTTC. Translated: CASRYTVQSGTGPYNEQFF.

This clonotype has ten or more counts. The chain couples TRBV6-1 to TRBJ2-6; 9 positions agree with TRBD1. The trim removed 6 bases at V and 4 bases at J, leaving 4 bases unmatched. The CDR3 runs to 15 residues. In germline, CDR1 is MNHNS, CDR2 SASEGT. In nucleotides, the CDR3 is TGTGCCAGCAGACGGACAGGGGAAGGGGCCAACGTCCTGACTTTC. The encoded protein is CASRRTGEGANVLTF.

The J gene is TRBJ2-1, the V gene TRBV10-3, with TRBD2 matching over 9 bases. Germline CDR1 and CDR2: ENHRY and SYGVKD. V was clipped by 6 bases and J by 8 bases; unmatched bases: 8. CDR3 length: 14 amino acids. The CDR3 here is CAIRAGGELYEQFF. CDR3 coding DNA: TGTGCCATCAGGGCGGGGGGGGAGTTGTATGAGCAGTTCTTC.

V usage is TRBV11-2 and J usage is TRBJ2-7, with TRBD1 identical over 11 bases. Germline V CDR1 and CDR2: SGHAT, FQNNGV. This CDR3 region has 14 residues. The V segment lost 4 bases and the J segment 3 bases; nucleotides outside the gene matches: 2. The CDR3 protein is CASSWTGGDYEQYF. The CDR3 region has the DNA TGTGCCAGCAGCTGGACAGGGGGCGACTACGAGCAGTACTTC.

The CDR3 loop is CASRTGPRTDTQYF. The CDR3 DNA follows: TGTGCCAGCAGGACAGGGCCCCGCACAGATACGCAGTATTTT. The V gene is TRBV12-3 or TRBV12-4, the J gene TRBJ2-3, with TRBD1 identical over 7 bases. The CDR3 is 14 amino acids. Unmatched junction bases numbered 4, after V lost 6 bases and J lost 1 base.

The chain uses TRBV12-3 or TRBV12-4 and TRBJ1-4, with 11 bases lining up with TRBD1. The CDR3 sequence is 14 residues long. J lost 5 bases, V lost 7 bases, and 3 bases had no gene match. The CDR3 region is CASMRDRGNEKLFF. The CDR3 region has the DNA TGTGCCAGCATGAGGGACAGGGGGAATGAAAAACTGTTTTTT.

The chain recombines TRBV10-3 with TRBJ1-4; TRBD1 might be the D (6 bases). CDR1 ENHRY and CDR2 SYGVKD come from the germline V gene. Trimming removed 2 bases from V and 7 bases from J, with 17 bases in between. The CDR3 runs 16 residues. The CDR3 protein is CAISEGSGRRGEKLFF. CDR3 nucleotides: TGTGCCATCAGTGAGGGTTCGGGGCGCAGGGGTGAAAAACTGTTTTTT.

A few counts support this clonotype. The V gene is TRBV12-3 or TRBV12-4, the J gene TRBJ2-2; D is tentatively TRBD1 or TRBD2 (5 bases each). With 7 bases removed from V and 7 bases from J, the gap between germline ends came to 16 bases. This CDR3 contains 14 residues. The CDR3, as DNA: TGTGCCAGCAAACCAGGGAGCCGTGGCGGGGAGCTGTTTTTT. Its protein product is CASKPGSRGGELFF.

This clonotype was observed a handful of times. The chain carries TRBV9 and TRBJ1-2; D is perhaps TRBD1 (5 bases). CDR1 SGDLS and CDR2 YYNGEE come from the germline V gene. V was shortened by 4 bases and J by 0 bases, with 13 bases between the two germline ends. This CDR3 contains 15 residues. CDR3 loop: CASSLTAGPNYGYTF. The CDR3 coding sequence is TGTGCCAGCAGCCTCACGGCGGGACCTAACTATGGCTACACCTTC. The complete variable domain, with remaining parts taken from reference TRBV9 and TRBJ1-2, reads DSGVTQTPKHLITATGQRVTLRCSPRSGDLSVYWYQQSLDQGLQFLIQYYNGEERAKGNILERFSAQQFPDLHSELNLSSLELGDSALYFCASSLTAGPNYGYTFGSGTRLTVV.

This clonotype was counted a few times. This chain connects TRBV6-1 to TRBJ2-3, with D uncertain. Per the germline V gene, CDR1 is MNHNS and CDR2 is SASEGT. This CDR3 has 13 residues. Trimming stripped 3 bases from V and 7 bases from J, with 11 bases between. CDR3 nucleotide sequence: TGTGCCAGCAGTGAGTCGGCGTTGAATACGCAGTATTTT. This codes for CASSESALNTQYF.

There are a few counts of this clonotype. CDR3 sequence: CASSLVVHEQYF. As DNA, the CDR3 is TGTGCCAGCAGTTTAGTCGTCCACGAGCAGTACTTC. The chain is built from TRBV12-3 or TRBV12-4 and TRBJ2-7; D not resolved. This CDR3 contains 12 residues. Trimming took 1 base from V and 5 from J, leaving 6 bases between them.

The sample holds a few counts of this clonotype. The V gene is TRBV10-3, the J gene TRBJ2-3; D is perhaps TRBD2 (5 bases). CDR3 length: 15 residues. Trimming pared 10 bases from V and 2 bases from J, leaving 19 bases between. Germline V gives CDR1 ENHRY, CDR2 SYGVKD. This chain's CDR3 is CATSRDRAPTDTQYF. CDR3 nucleotide sequence: TGTGCCACCTCGAGGGATCGGGCCCCCACAGATACGCAGTATTTT.

Here the CDR3 reads CATQDGGYSYEQYF. In DNA form, the CDR3 reads TGTGCCACCCAGGACGGGGGGTACTCCTACGAGCAGTACTTC. J is TRBJ2-7 and V is TRBV19, with 7 bases identical to TRBD2. CDR3 length equals 14 residues. Trimming cost V 10 bases and J 0 bases; bases outside gene matches: 9. CDR1 and CDR2 (germline): LNHDA, SQIVND (reference sequence). Drawing the rest from reference TRBV19 and TRBJ2-7, the complete variable domain is DGGITQSPKYLFRKEGQNVTLSCEQNLNHDAMYWYRQDPGQGLRLIYYSQIVNDFQKGDIAEGYSVSREKKESFPLTVTSAQKNPTAFYLCATQDGGYSYEQYFGPGTRLTVT.

A remark on this clonotype: No conserved phenylalanine or tryptophan ends this CDR3, so it is likely a read error. J is TRBJ2-1 and V is TRBV6-1; 10 bases line up with TRBD1. This CDR3 has 14 residues. J gave up 9 bases and V 6 bases, and 8 bases lay outside the gene matches. Germline CDR1 reads MNHNS; CDR2 reads SASEGT. CDR3 residues: CASSPGTGDPEQFL. Here the CDR3 DNA reads TGTGCCAGCAGCCCCGGGACAGGGGATCCTGAGCAGTTCTTG.

The V call is TRBV20-1, the J call TRBJ2-7; perhaps TRBD2 as D (6 bases). This CDR3 is 13 amino acids long. Germline-derived CDR1 and CDR2 are DFQATT and SNEGSKA (reference sequence). The V end was cut by 3 bases, the J end by 2 bases, with 11 bases between. The CDR3 DNA reads TGCAGTGCTAGCGGGGGTGGGACCTACGAGCAGTACTTC. Translating it yields CSASGGGTYEQYF.

V and J are TRBV11-1 and TRBJ2-7; perhaps TRBD1 as D (6 bases). V gave up 4 bases and J gave up 1 base, with 23 bases separating them. This CDR3 region has 18 residues. From germline, CDR1 is SGHAT and CDR2 FQDESV (reference sequence). In DNA form, the CDR3 reads TGTGCCAGCAGCTCCCGACTTACCCCACAGGGACGGTCCTACGAGCAGTACTTC. This codes for CASSSRLTPQGRSYEQYF.

The rearrangement uses TRBV4-1 and TRBJ1-5, with 8 bases identical to TRBD1. The CDR3 spans 17 residues. V lost 3 bases to trimming and J lost 3 bases; unmatched junction nucleotides: 10. Per the germline V gene, CDR1 is MGHRA and CDR2 is YSYEKL. CDR3 bases: TGCGCCAGCAGCCATCGTTCCGGGACAGGTAACAATCAGCCCCAGCATTTT. Amino acids: CASSHRSGTGNNQPQHF.

The CDR3 loop reads CASSVERGGPQHF. CDR3 bases: TGTGCCAGCAGTGTCGAGCGGGGGGGGCCCCAGCATTTT. The chain combines TRBV12-3 or TRBV12-4 with TRBJ1-5; tentative D call: TRBD1 (5 bases). This CDR3 contains 13 residues. With 5 bases removed from V and 9 bases from J, the gap between germline ends came to 14 bases.

The genes are TRBV20-1 and TRBJ1-2; weak D call: TRBD1 (5 bases). From germline, CDR1 is DFQATT and CDR2 SNEGSKA (reference sequence). Between the trimmed V and J ends, which lost 4 bases and 8 bases, there was a span of 11 bases. CDR3 length: 11 amino acids. The CDR3 DNA sequence: TGCAGTGCTATCCAGGGAGGAGGCTACACCTTC. Translating it yields CSAIQGGGYTF.

This clonotype was seen just once. The chain joins TRBV20-1 to TRBJ2-3, with 9 bases lining up with TRBD2. Germline loops: CDR1 DFQATT, CDR2 SNEGSKA (reference sequence). V lost 2 bases, J lost 7 bases, and 7 bases stayed unmatched. The CDR3 covers 14 residues. CDR3 sequence reads: CSARRSGGKNTQYF. The CDR3 bases are TGCAGTGCTAGAAGGAGCGGGGGGAAAAATACGCAGTATTTT.

The sample holds a few counts of this clonotype. The V call is TRBV12-3 or TRBV12-4, the J call TRBJ2-1; the D is unclear. This CDR3 spans 11 amino acids. Trimming removed 6 bases at V and 8 bases at J, with 8 bases between. The CDR3 protein is CASRVWDEQFF. The CDR3 bases are TGTGCCAGCAGGGTCTGGGATGAGCAGTTCTTC.

Ten or more counts support this clonotype. The V gene is TRBV29-1, the J gene TRBJ2-2; D call uncertain. The ends were cut back, 0 bases at V and 3 bases at J, with 5 bases in the middle. CDR1 SQVTM and CDR2 ANQGSEA come from the germline V gene. The CDR3 is 13 amino acids. The CDR3 nucleotides are TGCAGCGTTGAAGAAGTACACACCGGGGAGCTGTTTTTT. It translates to CSVEEVHTGELFF.

The chain recombines TRBV4-2 with TRBJ1-5, with 8 bases matching TRBD1. Germline CDR1 LGHNA, CDR2 YNFKEQ. Unmatched junction bases numbered 2, after V lost 2 bases and J lost 5 bases. The CDR3 extends over 14 amino acids. The CDR3 here is CASSQQGADQPQHF. Here the CDR3 DNA reads TGTGCCAGCAGCCAACAGGGGGCGGATCAGCCCCAGCATTTT.

This chain joins TRBV29-1 and TRBJ2-2, with D maybe TRBD1 (6 bases). In germline, CDR1 is SQVTM, CDR2 ANQGSEA. This CDR3 region has 12 residues. V gave up 4 bases and J gave up 4 bases, with 7 bases separating them. The CDR3 here is CSVGQVTGELFF. The CDR3 coding sequence is TGCAGCGTTGGACAGGTCACCGGGGAGCTGTTTTTT.